The present entry profiles one TCR beta chain with its context. Antigen unknown. The data originate from a study of Ad26.COV2.S vaccination and SARS-CoV-2 variants. About the research overall: Donor had been placed in the Ad26.COV2.S arm of the COV1001 trial. Once or twice, 56 days apart, Ad26.COV2.S was delivered intramuscularly. Study-level points and caveats: The breadth of spike-specific CD8+ and CD4+ T cell responses after vaccination was reportedly substantial.

Using immunoSEQ multiplex PCR, the repertoire was profiled, and TCRdb retains in-frame clones only, with some absent. The table shows some 640,000 clones, with more than 80% occurring only once. The sample's treatment: some 20 received Ad26.COV2.S at low or high dose, single or two shots; about 5 received placebo; per-sample allocation not given. Samples analyzed were those drawn on day 63 after the first vaccine or placebo injection. At a Boston site, the person donating was an adult of 18-55 years. The specimen comprised peripheral blood, sampled in a trial of Ad26.COV2.S vaccine versus placebo. This TCR derives from a person aged 18-60 years who received the Ad26.COV2.S COVID-19 vaccine or a placebo.

CDR3 loop: CASSRDRGLLGEQFF. The DNA for the CDR3 is TGTGCCAGCAGCCGGGACAGGGGGCTCCTTGGTGAGCAGTTCTTC. The chain carries TRBV14 and TRBJ2-1; 12 bases align to TRBD1. After removal of 4 bases from V and 9 bases from J, the junction contained 7 bases not matched to a gene. CDR1 is SGHDN, CDR2 FVKESK, per germline. CDR3 length equals 15 residues.